Following are 24 T cell receptor beta chains from one sample sequenced in a study of cytotoxic CD8 clonotypes in ibrutinib-treated CLL. TCRdb's copy holds only in-frame clones and misses some; the assay was immunoSEQ multiplex PCR. This sample carries under 200,000 clones, roughly 86% of them seen once, and the ten largest clones take roughly 1.9%. This specimen consisted of PBMCs, obtained after 12 months of ibrutinib treatment. These receptors were taken from a human donor with chronic lymphocytic leukemia.

V is TRBV19 and J is TRBJ1-5; no firm D call. Germline V lookup: CDR1 LNHDA, CDR2 SQIVND (reference sequence). The V gene lost 6 bases and the J gene lost 3 bases, with 6 bases spanning the gap. The length of the CDR3 is 12 residues. CDR3 amino acids: CASRPPNQPQHF. The CDR3 nucleotides read TGTGCCAGTAGGCCCCCCAATCAGCCCCAGCATTTT.

V gene TRBV18 combines with J gene TRBJ1-1, with TRBD1 matching over 7 bases. The CDR3 is 14 residues long. Trimming took 3 bases from V and 1 from J; bases not matched to a gene: 2. CDR1 KGHSH and CDR2 LQKENI come from the germline V gene. The CDR3 spells CASSPDRQNTEAFF. The CDR3 DNA sequence: TGTGCCAGCTCACCGGACAGGCAGAACACTGAAGCTTTCTTT.

V usage is TRBV23-1 and J usage is TRBJ2-7; 9 nucleotides line up with TRBD1. TRBV23-1 is known as an ORF, though its function is uncertain. CDR3 length: 17 residues. V lost 4 bases and J lost 0; bases outside the gene matches: 10. For the CDR3, the DNA is TGCGCCAGCAGTCCTTCCGGGACAGGGCCCAGCTCCTACGAGCAGTACTTC. Residues: CASSPSGTGPSSYEQYF.

The chain links TRBV7-2 to TRBJ2-3, with TRBD2 identical over 15 bases. The CDR3 length is 16 residues. CDR1 is SGHTA, CDR2 FQGNSA, per germline. V shed 5 bases, J shed 5 bases, and the junction held 5 bases outside the gene matches. The CDR3 DNA sequence: TGTGCCAGCAGCCCTCGGACTAGCGGGGGGGTAGATACGCAGTATTTT. Translating gives CASSPRTSGGVDTQYF.

The gene calls are TRBV7-9 and TRBJ1-4; D possibly corresponds to TRBD1 (6 bases). Trimming pared 5 bases from V and 3 bases from J, leaving 13 bases between. Per germline, CDR1 SEHNR and CDR2 FQNEAQ (reference sequence). CDR3 size: 15 residues. CDR3: CASSRPGGPNEKLFF. The CDR3 DNA sequence: TGTGCCAGCAGCCGCCCGGGGGGGCCTAATGAAAAACTGTTTTTT.

This sequence joins TRBV6-5 and TRBJ1-2; tentative D call: TRBD1 (5 bases). This CDR3 spans 15 amino acids. V gave up 6 bases and J gave up 8 bases, with 22 bases separating them. Looked up from germline, CDR1 is MNHEY and CDR2 is SVGAGI. The CDR3 spells CASRRQRDGLYGYTF. CDR3 DNA: TGTGCCAGCAGAAGACAGAGAGACGGACTATACGGCTACACCTTC.

This chain joins TRBV2 and TRBJ1-2, with TRBD1 identical over 12 bases. Losses at the gene ends were 7 bases for V and 4 bases for J; bases not matched to a gene: 4. Germline values: CDR1 SNHLY, CDR2 FYNNEI. The CDR3 sequence is 14 residues long. CDR3 sequence: CASTPGQGAYGYTF. CDR3 bases: TGTGCCAGCACCCCGGGACAGGGGGCCTATGGCTACACCTTC.

The rearrangement joins TRBV10-3 to TRBJ1-2; D may be TRBD1 (6 bases). The CDR3 sequence is 13 residues long. Looked up from germline, CDR1 is ENHRY and CDR2 is SYGVKD. V lost 11 bases and J lost 4, with 17 bases in between. CDR3 amino acids: CALRAGVSYGYTF. As DNA, the CDR3 is TGTGCCCTCCGGGCAGGGGTCAGCTATGGCTACACCTTC.

The J gene is TRBJ2-4, the V gene TRBV5-8, with unresolved D. Germline V lookup: CDR1 SGHTS, CDR2 YDEGEE. The V and J ends lost 4 bases and 0 bases respectively, with 11 bases between them. The CDR3 sequence is 15 residues long. The CDR3 sequence is CASSLRTAAKNIQYF. CDR3 coding DNA: TGTGCCAGCAGCCTCCGAACCGCAGCCAAAAACATTCAGTACTTC. Based on the CDR3 plus reference TRBV5-8 and TRBJ2-4, the full variable domain is EAGVTQSPTHLIKTRGQQATLRCSPISGHTSVYWYQQALGLGLQFLLWYDEGEERNRGNFPPRFSGRQFPNYSSELNVNALELEDSALYLCASSLRTAAKNIQYFGAGTRLSVL.

In its sample, this clone was seen once. This rearrangement joins TRBV19 to TRBJ1-2; D might be TRBD1 (6 bases). Germline assignment: CDR1 LNHDA and CDR2 SQIVND (reference sequence). The CDR3 sequence is 16 residues long. Trimming took off 4 bases at V and 4 bases at J, with 19 bases between the two ends. The CDR3 DNA sequence: TGTGCCAGTAGTAAGGGGGGCGACTTAACGGCCTATGGCTACACCTTC. It yields the protein CASSKGGDLTAYGYTF.

This chain connects TRBV19 to TRBJ2-7, with 10 bases aligning to TRBD2. The CDR3 extends over 14 amino acids. Germline CDR1 and CDR2: LNHDA and SQIVND (reference sequence). Losses at the gene ends were 6 bases for V and 3 bases for J; bases not matched to a gene: 5. The CDR3 nucleotides read TGTGCCAGTAGGACCGGGACTAGCGACTACGAGCAGTACTTC. Translated, it gives CASRTGTSDYEQYF. Supplemented by reference TRBV19 and TRBJ2-7, the full variable domain reads DGGITQSPKYLFRKEGQNVTLSCEQNLNHDAMYWYRQDPGQGLRLIYYSQIVNDFQKGDIAEGYSVSREKKESFPLTVTSAQKNPTAFYLCASRTGTSDYEQYFGPGTRLTVT.

V usage is TRBV7-2 and J usage is TRBJ1-1; D remains ambiguous. The germline V gene has CDR1 SGHTA and CDR2 FQGNSA. The CDR3 loop spans 14 amino acids. V shed 2 bases and J shed 5 bases, with 12 bases lying between them. CDR3 sequence reads: CASSLRDGLTEAFF. The CDR3 region has the DNA TGTGCCAGCAGCTTACGGGATGGTTTGACTGAAGCTTTCTTT.

This clone was detected only a few times. The same CDR3 also results from other DNA sequences found in this sample. This sequence joins TRBV5-6 and TRBJ1-6; tentatively, D is TRBD1 (6 bases). This CDR3 spans 16 amino acids. V was clipped by 6 bases and J by 7 bases, with 20 bases between them. Germline CDR1 SGHDT, CDR2 YYEEEE. The CDR3 DNA is TGTGCCAGCAATTCCGGGGGCCGGGGGGGAAATTCACCCCTCCACTTT. It encodes CASNSGGRGGNSPLHF.

The CDR3 bases are TGTGCCAGCAGTTACGGGGGACAGGGAAGGTCCTACGAGCAGTACTTC. Residues: CASSYGGQGRSYEQYF. This chain joins TRBV6-6 and TRBJ2-7; 9 bases agree with TRBD1. CDR3 size: 16 residues. Trimming at V came to 2 bases and at J to 1 base, leaving 6 bases not matched to a gene. The germline V gene has CDR1 MNHNY and CDR2 SVGAGI (reference sequence).

The chain links TRBV6-4 to TRBJ2-7; 7 bases map to TRBD2. Germline CDR1 and CDR2: MRHNA and SNTAGT. This CDR3 contains 17 residues. V was pared by 2 bases and J by 0 bases, with 10 bases of the junction left unmatched. CDR3 coding DNA: TGTGCCAGCAGTGACCCCACTCTGGGCGGGAGCTCCTACGAGCAGTACTTC. Amino acids: CASSDPTLGGSSYEQYF.

CDR3 DNA: TGCGCCAGCAGCCAAGGTGCCGTCTACAATGAGCAGTTCTTC. Translating it yields CASSQGAVYNEQFF. This chain links TRBV4-1 with TRBJ2-1; D gene unclear. CDR1 and CDR2 (germline): MGHRA, YSYEKL. The CDR3 has 14 amino acids. V lost 1 base and J lost 3, with 7 bases in between.

CDR3 sequence reads: CASSLLMRSGSDTQYF. In DNA form, the CDR3 reads TGTGCCAGCAGCTTACTAATGAGGTCAGGTTCAGATACGCAGTATTTT. This sequence joins TRBV11-1 and TRBJ2-3; D is uncertain. The length of the CDR3 is 16 residues. Germline CDR1 reads SGHAT; CDR2 reads FQDESV (reference sequence). V was clipped by 2 bases and J by 4 bases, with 16 bases between them.

J is TRBJ2-7 and V is TRBV7-2, with 8 bases fitting TRBD2. CDR3 length: 14 residues. Germline V gene lookup returns CDR1 SGHTA and CDR2 FQGNSA. Trimming took 4 bases from V and 3 from J; bases not matched to a gene: 5. The CDR3 region is CASSSSGGNYEQYF. The CDR3, as DNA: TGTGCCAGCAGCTCGAGCGGGGGAAACTACGAGCAGTACTTC.

The V and J genes are TRBV2 and TRBJ1-2; D uncertain. The V gene's germline CDR1 is SNHLY and CDR2 FYNNEI. The CDR3 runs to 12 residues. Trimming removed 4 bases from V and 3 bases from J, with 6 bases in between. The CDR3 reads CASSVRDYGYTF. The CDR3 DNA is TGTGCCAGCAGTGTCCGGGACTATGGCTACACCTTC.

V usage is TRBV21-1 and J usage is TRBJ2-2; the table's TRBD1 call for D was not verified on the DNA. TRBV21-1 is an annotated pseudogene. The CDR3 consists of 15 residues. CDR3 region: CASLKANREHGELFF. Here the CDR3 DNA reads TGTGCCAGCCTCAAAGCGAACAGGGAGCACGGGGAGCTGTTTTTT.

V usage is TRBV5-1 and J usage is TRBJ2-2; possibly TRBD1 or TRBD2 for D (5 bases each). This CDR3 has 15 amino acids. Between the trimmed V and J ends, which lost 2 bases and 2 bases, there was a span of 10 bases. The germline V gene has CDR1 SGHRS and CDR2 YFSETQ. CDR3 sequence (DNA): TGCGCCAGCAGCTTCCGGGACGCAAACACCGGGGAGCTGTTTTTT. It codes for CASSFRDANTGELFF.

This CDR3 reads CASSEARQPQHF. CDR3 in DNA: TGTGCCAGTAGTGAGGCGAGGCAGCCCCAGCATTTT. This chain connects TRBV19 to TRBJ1-5; D remains unclear. CDR3 length: 12 residues. CDR1 is LNHDA and CDR2 is SQIVND in the germline V gene (reference sequence). Trimming took 5 bases from V and 7 from J, leaving 9 bases between them.

CDR3 region: CASESQGDTQYF. The CDR3, as DNA: TGTGCCAGCGAGTCTCAGGGGGATACGCAGTATTTT. The chain links TRBV6-1 to TRBJ2-3, with D perhaps matching TRBD1 (6 bases). CDR3 size: 12 residues. Trimming removed 8 bases from V and 6 bases from J, with 12 bases in between. The V gene's germline CDR1 is MNHNS and CDR2 SASEGT.

V and J are TRBV4-1 and TRBJ2-2, with D possibly being TRBD1 or TRBD2 (5 bases each). V gave up 1 base and J gave up 4 bases, with 16 bases separating them. The CDR3 is 17 residues long. The germline gives CDR1 MGHRA, CDR2 YSYEKL. CDR3 nucleotide sequence: TGCGCCAGCAGCCAAGGAAAGGGGCGGGTAGGCACCGGGGAGCTGTTTTTT. This codes for CASSQGKGRVGTGELFF.